Each of the 31 T cell receptor beta chains below was sequenced from the same sample in a study of spatial heterogeneity in lung cancer. Time point defined: sample taken at primary tumor resection. Tumor, nontumor lung or frozen PBMC supplied whole RNA that was sequenced unsorted. MiXCR, applied by TCRdb to the 5' RACE reads, yields one record per CDR3 protein. The sample yields more than 35,000 distinct CDR3 sequences, roughly 5.5% seen once. Specimen: PBMCs, collected at surgery. These receptors came from a female donor with early-stage non-small cell lung cancer.

This clonotype was detected many times. This rearrangement joins TRBV7-2 to TRBJ2-3, with a weak D call TRBD1 (5 bases). Trimming pared 2 bases from V and 4 bases from J, leaving 7 bases between. The V gene's germline CDR1 is SGHTA and CDR2 FQGNSA. The length of the CDR3 is 13 residues. CDR3 residues: CASSLQGPDTQYF. The CDR3 bases are TGTGCCAGCAGCTTACAGGGCCCAGATACGCAGTATTTT.

This clonotype was recorded at least ten times. The chain carries TRBV4-1 and TRBJ2-1; 7 bases are a match to TRBD1. CDR3 length: 16 residues. The germline CDR1 and CDR2 sequences are MGHRA and YSYEKL. Trimming at V came to 0 bases and at J to 2 bases, leaving 4 bases not matched to a gene. The CDR3 region is CASSQDPGQAYNEQFF. CDR3 bases: TGCGCCAGCAGCCAAGATCCAGGACAGGCCTACAATGAGCAGTTCTTC.

The sample holds many counts of this clonotype. The chain uses TRBV20-1 and TRBJ2-1; 7 bases are shared with TRBD2. CDR1 and CDR2 from the germline V gene are DFQATT and SNEGSKA (reference sequence). The CDR3 extends over 15 amino acids. With V trimmed by 1 base and J by 4 bases, 7 bases remained unmatched. The CDR3 sequence: CSARVWLADYNEQFF. The CDR3 bases are TGCAGTGCTAGAGTTTGGCTAGCGGATTACAATGAGCAGTTCTTC.

This clonotype was counted ten times or more. V gene TRBV7-9 combines with J gene TRBJ2-7; D unclear. Germline CDR1 and CDR2: SEHNR and FQNEAQ (reference sequence). V was pared by 4 bases and J by 4 bases, with 11 bases between. The CDR3 has 13 amino acids. The CDR3 DNA follows: TGTGCCAGCAGCTCTCCTGGTTTTTACGAGCAGTACTTC. It encodes CASSSPGFYEQYF.

Comments on this clonotype: Being one base from a much bigger clone, this may be a read error. CDR3 amino acids: CATSAGSTDAQYF. DNA for the CDR3: TGTGCCACCAGTGCCGGAAGCACAGATGCGCAGTATTTT. This chain links TRBV24-1 with TRBJ2-3; D is unclear. Germline lookup yields CDR1 KGHDR and CDR2 SFDVKD. This CDR3 has 13 residues.

This clonotype has at least ten counts. The chain uses TRBV20-1 and TRBJ2-7, with a weak D call TRBD2 (5 bases). V dropped 5 bases and J dropped 4 bases, with 9 bases sitting between them. The germline gives CDR1 DFQATT, CDR2 SNEGSKA (reference sequence). The CDR3 has 11 amino acids. This CDR3 reads CSAQRTYEQYF. The CDR3 nucleotides read TGCAGTGCTCAAAGGACTTACGAGCAGTACTTC.

This clonotype has at least ten counts. This chain uses TRBV3-1 with TRBJ2-5; TRBD2 agrees at 11 bases. Germline assignment: CDR1 LGHDT and CDR2 YNNKEL (reference sequence). This CDR3 comprises 15 residues. Trimming removed 4 bases from V and 1 base from J; junction bases left unmatched: 2. CDR3 nucleotides: TGTGCCAGCAGCCCAACTAGCGGGGGCCAAGAGACCCAGTACTTC. This codes for CASSPTSGGQETQYF.

This clonotype was recorded many times. The rearrangement joins TRBV7-3 to TRBJ2-1, with a possible D match to TRBD1 (5 bases). The germline CDR1 and CDR2 sequences are SGHTA and FQGTGA. The CDR3 consists of 15 residues. Trimming left V 2 bases short and J 3 bases short, with 11 bases between. The CDR3 here is CASSLGRVGYNEQFF. CDR3 coding DNA: TGTGCCAGCAGCTTAGGCAGGGTCGGCTACAATGAGCAGTTCTTC.

This clonotype was detected many times. The rearrangement links TRBV7-9 to TRBJ2-7, with D hard to call. The CDR3 has 12 residues. The V end was cut by 5 bases, the J end by 3 bases, with 8 bases between. The V gene's germline CDR1 is SEHNR and CDR2 FQNEAQ (reference sequence). CDR3 sequence reads: CASSPDGYEQYF. As DNA, the CDR3 is TGTGCCAGCAGCCCCGACGGCTACGAGCAGTACTTC.

At least ten counts were recorded for this clonotype. The chain links TRBV20-1 to TRBJ1-2, with D possibly being TRBD1 (6 bases). There are 14 residues in the CDR3. V was trimmed by 5 bases and J by 1 base, leaving 14 bases between them. In germline, CDR1 is DFQATT, CDR2 SNEGSKA (reference sequence). CDR3 sequence: CSAGTSKDNYGYTF. The CDR3 DNA sequence: TGCAGTGCTGGGACATCTAAGGATAACTATGGCTACACCTTC.

This clonotype occurred a few times. The chain is built from TRBV6-5 and TRBJ1-3; D may be TRBD1 (5 bases). Germline V gene lookup returns CDR1 MNHEY and CDR2 SVGAGI. The V end lost 0 bases, the J end lost 0 bases, and 9 bases lay between the germline ends. The CDR3 is made up of 16 amino acids. In DNA form, the CDR3 reads TGTGCCAGCAGTTACTCCGAAGACAGCTCTGGAAACACCATATATTTT. Translated: CASSYSEDSSGNTIYF.

This clonotype is medium-sized by share. This chain uses TRBV10-2 with TRBJ1-5; D might be TRBD1 (5 bases). Trimming removed 3 bases from V and 0 bases from J, with 15 bases in between. This CDR3 comprises 17 residues. Germline CDR1 is WSHSY and CDR2 is SAAADI. The CDR3 DNA follows: TGCGCCAGCAGTGATACGGGGGGTCCCTATAGCAATCAGCCCCAGCATTTT. It encodes CASSDTGGPYSNQPQHF.

In this sample, this clonotype turned up many times. This chain joins TRBV24-1 and TRBJ1-5; 7 bases agree with TRBD1. V gave up 4 bases and J gave up 1 base; unmatched junction bases: 6. The germline V gene has CDR1 KGHDR and CDR2 SFDVKD. CDR3 length: 16 residues. The CDR3 is CATSDPGTASNQPQHF. CDR3 nucleotide sequence: TGTGCCACCAGTGACCCCGGGACAGCAAGCAATCAGCCCCAGCATTTT.

This clonotype is judged medium-sized. CDR3 in amino acids: CASSLRGEGTDTQYF. The CDR3 region has the DNA TGTGCCAGCAGTCTACGGGGAGAGGGCACAGATACGCAGTATTTT. The chain links TRBV6-5 to TRBJ2-3; maybe TRBD2 (5 bases). CDR3 size: 15 residues. V lost 5 bases, J lost 1 base, and 13 bases lay in between. The germline CDR1 and CDR2 sequences are MNHEY and SVGAGI.

In this sample, this clonotype turned up many times. The chain couples TRBV2 to TRBJ2-3, with D possibly matching TRBD1 (5 bases). Germline V CDR1 and CDR2: SNHLY, FYNNEI. CDR3 size: 13 residues. The V and J ends lost 1 base and 8 bases respectively, with 10 bases between them. CDR3 in amino acids: CASSEGGAATQYF. CDR3 in DNA: TGTGCCAGCAGTGAAGGTGGGGCGGCTACGCAGTATTTT.

There are many counts of this clonotype. The chain joins TRBV11-2 to TRBJ2-5, with a tentative D call TRBD1 (5 bases). The CDR3 is 16 residues long. Trimming took 5 bases from V and 2 from J, leaving 18 bases between them. Per the germline V gene, CDR1 is SGHAT and CDR2 is FQNNGV. The CDR3, as DNA: TGTGCCAGCAGCCCAGGCCGCAGGGCTCTACAAGAGACCCAGTACTTC. Its protein product is CASSPGRRALQETQYF. Using reference TRBV11-2 and TRBJ2-5 for the parts outside the CDR3, the full variable domain is EAGVAQSPRYKIIEKRQSVAFWCNPISGHATLYWYQQILGQGPKLLIQFQNNGVVDDSQLPKDRFSAERLKGVDSTLKIQPAKLEDSAVYLCASSPGRRALQETQYFGPGTRLLVL.

This clonotype was found many times. The rearrangement links TRBV25-1 to TRBJ2-7; no clear D. The CDR3 length is 11 residues. Trimming removed 6 bases at V and 7 bases at J, with 10 bases between. Germline-derived CDR1 and CDR2 are MGHDK and SYGVNS. As DNA, the CDR3 is TGTGCCAGCAGCCGAAGCTGGGAGCAGTACTTC. It codes for CASSRSWEQYF.

The table lists this clonotype with many counts. This rearrangement joins TRBV27 to TRBJ1-2, with 9 bases that match TRBD1. The trim removed 8 bases at V and 3 bases at J, leaving 16 bases unmatched. The CDR3 is 17 amino acids. CDR1 and CDR2 (germline): MNHEY, SMNVEV (reference sequence). CDR3 bases: TGTGCCAGCGTTGGGGAGGGACAGGGCTCTTCTTACTATGGCTACACCTTC. Its translation is CASVGEGQGSSYYGYTF.

At least ten counts were recorded for this clonotype. The chain recombines TRBV29-1 with TRBJ2-1; either TRBD1 or TRBD2 may fit D (5 bases each). Per the germline V gene, CDR1 is SQVTM and CDR2 is ANQGSEA. The CDR3 length is 12 residues. V was shortened by 8 bases and J by 10 bases, with 18 bases between the two germline ends. In nucleotides, the CDR3 is TGCAGCACCACGTGGGGGAGAAGCGAGCAGTTCTTC. Translation: CSTTWGRSEQFF.

This clonotype was counted between two and nine times. V is TRBV6-5 and J is TRBJ2-7, with D perhaps TRBD1 (5 bases). The CDR3 spans 13 residues. Trimming removed 3 bases at V and 5 bases at J, with 11 bases between. Germline CDR1 reads MNHEY; CDR2 reads SVGAGI. The CDR3 reads CASSYRRGNEQYF. CDR3 DNA: TGTGCCAGCAGTTATCGAAGGGGAAACGAGCAGTACTTC.

This clonotype was recorded many times. The rearrangement joins TRBV2 to TRBJ1-2; D remains ambiguous. Trimming took off 2 bases at V and 4 bases at J, with 14 bases between the two ends. The CDR3 is 15 residues long. Germline CDR1 SNHLY, CDR2 FYNNEI. CDR3 amino acids: CASSENREAGYGYTF. The CDR3 DNA follows: TGTGCCAGCAGTGAAAATAGGGAGGCAGGCTATGGCTACACCTTC.

In this sample, this clonotype turned up many times. The chain has TRBV28 and TRBJ2-7; no clear D. V lost 2 bases to trimming and J lost 5 bases, with 10 bases between them. The CDR3 is 13 amino acids. Looked up from germline, CDR1 is MDHEN and CDR2 is SYDVKM. The CDR3 reads CASSLQSADEQYF. The CDR3 nucleotides read TGTGCCAGCAGTTTACAGTCGGCTGACGAGCAGTACTTC.

This chain links TRBV2 with TRBJ1-4; no reliable D call. This CDR3 region has 14 residues. Germline V lookup: CDR1 SNHLY, CDR2 FYNNEI. Between the trimmed V and J ends, which lost 7 bases and 2 bases, there was a span of 11 bases. CDR3 DNA: TGTGCCAGCACCGAGGGCAGGACTAATGAAAAACTGTTTTTT. It specifies CASTEGRTNEKLFF.

The CDR3 is CSAAGVGTDTQYF. The CDR3 nucleotides are TGCAGTGCCGCGGGGGTTGGCACAGATACGCAGTATTTT. The rearrangement uses TRBV20-1 and TRBJ2-3; 7 bases align to TRBD2. The germline V gene has CDR1 DFQATT and CDR2 SNEGSKA (reference sequence). Trimming at V came to 6 bases and at J to 1 base, leaving 4 bases not matched to a gene. The CDR3 runs to 13 residues.

This clonotype was counted many times. The gene calls are TRBV10-3 and TRBJ1-6; D gene uncertain. Looked up from germline, CDR1 is ENHRY and CDR2 is SYGVKD. V lost 3 bases and J 8 bases, leaving 8 bases between the germline ends. This CDR3 spans 13 amino acids. CDR3: CAISDSPDSPLHF. The CDR3 DNA follows: TGTGCCATCAGTGACTCGCCGGATTCACCCCTCCACTTT.

This clonotype was seen a handful of times. The chain uses TRBV12-3 or TRBV12-4 and TRBJ1-5, with D perhaps TRBD1 (5 bases). The V end lost 3 bases, the J end lost 9 bases, and 6 bases lay between the germline ends. The CDR3 sequence is 11 residues long. CDR3 coding DNA: TGTGCCAGCAGTTTTGGGGGGCCCCAGCATTTT. It is translated as CASSFGGPQHF.

The CDR3 nucleotides are TGCGCCAGCAGGTGGGAGGGGTTTCCAGGGGAGCAGTTCTTC. This translates into CASRWEGFPGEQFF. The V and J genes are TRBV5-1 and TRBJ2-1; 7 bases match TRBD2. Germline V lookup: CDR1 SGHRS, CDR2 YFSETQ. The CDR3 contains 14 residues. Trimming at V came to 5 bases and at J to 10 bases, leaving 12 bases not matched to a gene.

J is TRBJ2-5 and V is TRBV30; possibly TRBD2 for D (7 bases). The V end lost 4 bases, the J end lost 4 bases, and 16 bases lay between the germline ends. The CDR3 extends over 14 amino acids. From germline, CDR1 is GTSNPN and CDR2 SVGIG (reference sequence). CDR3: CAWTLGGAGETQYF. The CDR3 nucleotides are TGTGCCTGGACTCTAGGGGGGGCAGGAGAGACCCAGTACTTC.

This clonotype occurred many times. The CDR3 nucleotides read TGTGCCAGCAGCCCCAGGGATCAGCCCCAGCATTTT. This translates into CASSPRDQPQHF. The chain links TRBV7-2 to TRBJ1-5, with D perhaps TRBD1 (5 bases). Germline V gives CDR1 SGHTA, CDR2 FQGNSA. V was clipped by 5 bases and J by 5 bases, with 7 bases between them. This CDR3 spans 12 amino acids.

There are many counts of this clonotype. The chain has TRBV4-3 and TRBJ2-2; maybe TRBD2 (6 bases). The length of the CDR3 is 15 residues. V was cut by 0 bases and J by 3 bases, with 8 bases left in between. CDR1 is LGHNA and CDR2 is YSLEER in the germline V gene. The CDR3 nucleotides read TGCGCCAGCAGCCAAGAGCGGGGTGACACCGGGGAGCTGTTTTTT. This translates into CASSQERGDTGELFF.

This clonotype was picked up many times. The V gene is TRBV6-6, the J gene TRBJ2-3; no clear D. The V gene's germline CDR1 is MNHNY and CDR2 SVGAGI (reference sequence). The germline V and J ends were trimmed by 6 bases and 0 bases, with 4 bases remaining between them. The CDR3 contains 12 residues. The CDR3 DNA reads as TGTGCCAGCAGCCAAAGCACAGATACGCAGTATTTT. Its protein product is CASSQSTDTQYF.